This T cell receptor (beta chain) was sequenced in a study of technical replicates of blood from a handful of donors. CDR3 length: 15 amino acids. Germline V gene sequence: CDR1 SEHNR, CDR2 FQNEAQ (reference sequence). V shed 4 bases and J 2 bases; nucleotides not matched to a gene: 3. This table comes from immunoSEQ multiplex PCR, and its TCRdb copy is limited to in-frame clones, with some not included. Of about 73,000 clones listed, about 92% were seen once; the top ten hold 0.25%. The rearrangement uses TRBV7-9 and TRBJ2-7; 12 bases map to TRBD2. The source of this sequence is a human donor in good health. The material sequenced was T cells isolated from PBMCs. The CDR3, as DNA: TGTGCCAGCAGCTCGGGACTAGCGGGCGCCTACGAGCAGTACTTC. This sequence encodes CASSSGLAGAYEQYF.